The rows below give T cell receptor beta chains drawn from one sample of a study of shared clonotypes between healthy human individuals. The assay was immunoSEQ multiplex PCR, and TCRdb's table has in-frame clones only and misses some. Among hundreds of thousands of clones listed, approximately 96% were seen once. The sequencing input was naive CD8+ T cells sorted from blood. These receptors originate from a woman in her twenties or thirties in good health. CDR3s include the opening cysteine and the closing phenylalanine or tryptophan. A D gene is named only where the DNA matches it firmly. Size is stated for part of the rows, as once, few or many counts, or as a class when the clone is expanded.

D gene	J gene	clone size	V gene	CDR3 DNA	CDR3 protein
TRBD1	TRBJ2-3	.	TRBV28	TGTGCCAGCCTTAGACAGGGGGAGTTGGATACGCAGTATTTT	CASLRQGELDTQYF
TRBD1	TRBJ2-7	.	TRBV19	TGTGCCAGTAGTATATCGGACAGGGCTTACGAGCAGTACTTC	CASSISDRAYEQYF
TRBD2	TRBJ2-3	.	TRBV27	TGTGCCAGCGCGGGGCTAGCGGACACAGATACGCAGTATTTT	CASAGLADTDTQYF
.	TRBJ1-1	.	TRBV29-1	TGCAGCGTTGATGGGGTCACTGAAGCTTTCTTT	CSVDGVTEAFF
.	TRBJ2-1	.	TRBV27	TGTGCCAGCAGTTTCGACAGGCCCATATACAATGAGCAGTTCTTC	CASSFDRPIYNEQFF
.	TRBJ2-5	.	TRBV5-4	TGTGCCAGCAGCACGTCGGAGGGGAAAGAGACCCAGTACTTC	CASSTSEGKETQYF
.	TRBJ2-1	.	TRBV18	TGTGCCAGCTCCCACGGACTCTCCTACAATGAGCAGTTCTTC	CASSHGLSYNEQFF
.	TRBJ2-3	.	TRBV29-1	TGCAGCGTTGAAGATTACGGGCAGGGGGGCGGCACAGATACGCAGTATTTT	CSVEDYGQGGGTDTQYF
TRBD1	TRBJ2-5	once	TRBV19	TGTGCCAGTAGTACCCAGGGGGCGCGTGTAGAGACCCAGTACTTC	CASSTQGARVETQYF
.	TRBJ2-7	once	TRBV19	TGTGCCAGTGGGATCGCGGCAGGGGGGAGCTACGAGCAGTACTTC	CASGIAAGGSYEQYF
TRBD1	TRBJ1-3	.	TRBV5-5	TGTGCCAGCAGCTCCACAGGGGTTGGAAACACCATATATTTT	CASSSTGVGNTIYF
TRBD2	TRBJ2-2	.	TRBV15	TGTGCCACCAGCAGACGGCGGGAGGGCCTCGTCATCGGGGAGCTGTTTTTT	CATSRRREGLVIGELFF
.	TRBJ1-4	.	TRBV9	TGTGCCAGCAGCGGGATCACTAATGAAAAACTGTTTTTT	CASSGITNEKLFF
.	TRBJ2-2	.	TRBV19	TGTGCCAGTAGTATCTGGGGACCCGGGGAGCTGTTTTTT	CASSIWGPGELFF
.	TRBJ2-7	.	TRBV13	TGTGCCAGCAGCACAGGACTTAACTCCTACGAGCAGTACTTC	CASSTGLNSYEQYF
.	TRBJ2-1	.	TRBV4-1	TGCGCCAGCAGCCAAGATCTTGGGGGAGAGGCAGACAATGAGCAGTTCTTC	CASSQDLGGEADNEQFF
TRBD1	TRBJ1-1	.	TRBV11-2	TGTGCCAGCAGCTTAGAGTGGGGACAGGGGGCCAGTGAAGCTTTCTTT	CASSLEWGQGASEAFF
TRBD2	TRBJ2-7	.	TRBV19	TGTGCCAGTAGTGTCCACTGGCGGGAGGGCCACTACGAGCAGTACTTC	CASSVHWREGHYEQYF
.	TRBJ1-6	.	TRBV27	TGTGCCAGCAGTTGGGGGGCTGGGTCACCCCTCCACTTT	CASSWGAGSPLHF
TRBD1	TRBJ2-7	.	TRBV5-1	TGCGCCAGCACGGTCGGGGACAGTACCTACGAGCAGTACTTC	CASTVGDSTYEQYF
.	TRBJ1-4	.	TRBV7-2	TGTGCCAGCAGCCAGGGATATGGGAGGGTAGGAAAACTGTTTTTT	CASSQGYGRVGKLFF
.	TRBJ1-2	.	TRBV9	TGTGCCAGCAGCCCCCCGCGGAGAGCCTCGTATGGCTACACCTTC	CASSPPRRASYGYTF
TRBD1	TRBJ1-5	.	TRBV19	TGTGCCAGTAGTATAGGGACAGGGTCGAGCAATCAGCCCCAGCATTTT	CASSIGTGSSNQPQHF
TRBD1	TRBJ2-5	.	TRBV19	TGTGCCAGTAGTAAGTGGCAGGGGGATCCAGAGACCCAGTACTTC	CASSKWQGDPETQYF
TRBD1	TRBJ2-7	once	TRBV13	TGTGCCAGCAGCGAAGGGACAGACTACGAGCAGTACTTC	CASSEGTDYEQYF
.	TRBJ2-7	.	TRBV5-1	TGCGCCAGCAGCTTTAGCCCTAGCGACGAGCAGTACTTC	CASSFSPSDEQYF
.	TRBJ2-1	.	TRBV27	TGTGCCAGCAACCCTGTTGGCCGGAGTTGGTACAATGAGCAGTTCTTC	CASNPVGRSWYNEQFF
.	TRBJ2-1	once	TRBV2	TGTGCCGTTCGGGAGTCTGGTGGGAATGAGCAGTTCTTC	CAVRESGGNEQFF
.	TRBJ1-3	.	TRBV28	TGTGCCAGCAGTTTCGGACAGAACTCTGGAAACACCATATATTTT	CASSFGQNSGNTIYF
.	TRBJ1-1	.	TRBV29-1	TGCAGCGTTCAAGGGGGAACTGAAGCTTTCTTT	CSVQGGTEAFF
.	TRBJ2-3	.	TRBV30	TGTGCCTGGAGTGAAGCAGATACGCAGTATTTT	CAWSEADTQYF
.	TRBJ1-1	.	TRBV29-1	TGCAGCGTTGATGGGGGCACTGAAGCTTTCTTT	CSVDGGTEAFF
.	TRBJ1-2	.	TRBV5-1	TGCGCCAGCAGCCCAGACGAGGGGCTTAATGGCTACACCTTC	CASSPDEGLNGYTF
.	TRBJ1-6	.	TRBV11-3	TGTGCCAGCAGCTTAGATGGTTCGGGGATAGCGTATAATTCACCCCTCCACTTT	CASSLDGSGIAYNSPLHF
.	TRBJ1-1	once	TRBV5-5	TGTGCCAGCAGCTTCGACGATAACACTGAAGCTTTCTTT	CASSFDDNTEAFF
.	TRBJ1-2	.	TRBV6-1	TGTGCCAGCAGTGATATGGGAACTAACTATGGCTACACCTTC	CASSDMGTNYGYTF
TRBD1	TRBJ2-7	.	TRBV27	TGTGCCAGCAGTTTAAAGCCGACAGGGGGCGCTGGTCCGGGATCCCACGAGCAGTACTTC	CASSLKPTGGAGPGSHEQYF
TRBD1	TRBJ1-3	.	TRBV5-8	TGTGCCAGCAGCTCCATCCGGGACAGCGTCTCTGGAAACACCATATATTTT	CASSSIRDSVSGNTIYF
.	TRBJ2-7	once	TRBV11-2	TGTGCCAGCAGCCCCCTTTGGGCCTACGAGCAGTACTTC	CASSPLWAYEQYF
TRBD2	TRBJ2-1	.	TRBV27	TGTGCCAGCAGTTTATTGCGGGAGGTTCGGGATGAGCAGTTCTTC	CASSLLREVRDEQFF
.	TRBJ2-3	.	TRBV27	TGTGCCAGCAGTCCTCTAGATAGCACAGATACGCAGTATTTT	CASSPLDSTDTQYF
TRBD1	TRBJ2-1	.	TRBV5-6	TGTGCCAGCAGCGGCCGGGACAGGGGGCCGGTAAGTGAGCAGTTCTTC	CASSGRDRGPVSEQFF
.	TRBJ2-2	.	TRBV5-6	TGTGCCAGCAGCTTCGGCCACGGGGAGCTGTTTTTT	CASSFGHGELFF